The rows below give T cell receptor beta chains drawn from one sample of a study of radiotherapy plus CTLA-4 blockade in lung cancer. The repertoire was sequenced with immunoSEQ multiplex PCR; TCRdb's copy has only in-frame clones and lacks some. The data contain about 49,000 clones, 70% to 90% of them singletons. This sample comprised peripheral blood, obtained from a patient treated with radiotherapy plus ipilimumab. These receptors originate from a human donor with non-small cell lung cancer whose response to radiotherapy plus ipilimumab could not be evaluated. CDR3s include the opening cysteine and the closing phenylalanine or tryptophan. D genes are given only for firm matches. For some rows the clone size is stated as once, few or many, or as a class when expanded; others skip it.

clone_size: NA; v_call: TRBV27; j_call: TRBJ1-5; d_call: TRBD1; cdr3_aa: CASSSGQGAINQPQHF
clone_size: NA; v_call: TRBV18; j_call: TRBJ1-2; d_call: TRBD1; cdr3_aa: CASSLGTAANYGYTF
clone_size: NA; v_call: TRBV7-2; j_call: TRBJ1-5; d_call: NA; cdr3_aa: CASSLGLSNQPQHF
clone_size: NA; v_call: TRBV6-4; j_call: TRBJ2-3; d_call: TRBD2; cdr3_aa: CASSEVSGTSDTQYF
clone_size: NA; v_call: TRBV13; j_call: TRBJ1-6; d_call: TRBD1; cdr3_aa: CASSFGTGDSPLHF
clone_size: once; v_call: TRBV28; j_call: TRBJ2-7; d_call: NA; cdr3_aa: CASSLTAGASEQYF
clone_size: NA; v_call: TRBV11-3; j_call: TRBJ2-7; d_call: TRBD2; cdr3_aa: CASSLDLRGGHEQYF
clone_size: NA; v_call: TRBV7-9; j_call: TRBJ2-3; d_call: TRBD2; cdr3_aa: CASSLESTSGTLRDTQYF
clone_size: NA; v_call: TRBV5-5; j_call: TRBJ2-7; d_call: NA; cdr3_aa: CASSLEVDTYEQYF
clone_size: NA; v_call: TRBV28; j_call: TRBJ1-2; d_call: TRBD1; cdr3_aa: CASSPPSDRGYGYTF
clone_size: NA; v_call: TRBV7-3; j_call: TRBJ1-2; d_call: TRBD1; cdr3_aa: CASSPGGSTYGYTF
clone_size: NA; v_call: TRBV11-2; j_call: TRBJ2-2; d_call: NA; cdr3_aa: CASSLQGNTGELFF
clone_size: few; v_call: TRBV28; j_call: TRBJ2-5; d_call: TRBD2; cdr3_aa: CASSLSTSGIETQYF
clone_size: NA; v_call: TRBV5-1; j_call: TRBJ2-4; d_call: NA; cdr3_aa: CASSLNTGSTLTKNIQYF
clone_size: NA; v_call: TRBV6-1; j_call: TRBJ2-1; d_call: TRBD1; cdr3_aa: CASRGQVNSYNEQFF
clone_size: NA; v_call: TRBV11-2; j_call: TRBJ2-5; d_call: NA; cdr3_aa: CASSLVDSEAYQETQYF
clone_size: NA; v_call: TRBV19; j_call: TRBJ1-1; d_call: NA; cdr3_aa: CASSMKQGGTEAFF
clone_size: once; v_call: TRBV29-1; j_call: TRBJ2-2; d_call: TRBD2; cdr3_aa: CSVVGRAPSNTGELFF
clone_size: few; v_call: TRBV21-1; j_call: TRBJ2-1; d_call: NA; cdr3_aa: CASSKPVVVDEQFF
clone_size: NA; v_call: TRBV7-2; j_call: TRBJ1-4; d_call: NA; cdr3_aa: CASSLYGVRDEKLFF
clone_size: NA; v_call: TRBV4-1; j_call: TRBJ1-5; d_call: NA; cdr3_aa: CASSQLSSNQPQHF
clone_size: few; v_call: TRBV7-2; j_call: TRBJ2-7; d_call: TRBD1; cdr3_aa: CASSQGTGGFYEQYF
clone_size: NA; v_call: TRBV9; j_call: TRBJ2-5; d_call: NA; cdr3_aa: CASSVAGLYQETQYF
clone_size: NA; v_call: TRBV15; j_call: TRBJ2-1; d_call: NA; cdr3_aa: CATSRDLGGPNEQFF
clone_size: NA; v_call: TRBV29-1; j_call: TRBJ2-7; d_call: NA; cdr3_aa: CSVYDSLSYEQYF
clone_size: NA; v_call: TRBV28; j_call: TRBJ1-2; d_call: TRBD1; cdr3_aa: CASRPTGGFNYGYTF
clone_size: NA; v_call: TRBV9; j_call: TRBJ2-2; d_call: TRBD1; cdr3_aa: CASSGWPGQGAGELFF
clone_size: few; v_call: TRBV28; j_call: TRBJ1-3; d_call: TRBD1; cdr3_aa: CASSSPGQGANTIYF
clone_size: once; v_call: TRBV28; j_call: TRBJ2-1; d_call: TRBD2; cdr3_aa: CASSALAGSYNEQFF
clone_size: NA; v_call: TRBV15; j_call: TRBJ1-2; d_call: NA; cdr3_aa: CATSRDLMGSGDGYTF
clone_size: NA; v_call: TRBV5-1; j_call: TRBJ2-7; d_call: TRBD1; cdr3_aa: CASSMAGGTGSEQYF
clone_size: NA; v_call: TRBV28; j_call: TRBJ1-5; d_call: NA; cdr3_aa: CASSFDATPGEPQHF
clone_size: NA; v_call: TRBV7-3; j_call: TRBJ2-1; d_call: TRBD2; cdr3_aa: CASSLRGSGGYNEQFF
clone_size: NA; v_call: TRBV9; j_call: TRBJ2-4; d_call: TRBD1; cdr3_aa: CASSVEATGGVKNIQYF
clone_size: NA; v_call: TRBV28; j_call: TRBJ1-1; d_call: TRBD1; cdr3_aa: CASSLSTGVGTEAFF
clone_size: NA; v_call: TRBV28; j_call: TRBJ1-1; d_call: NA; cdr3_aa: CASSLLGRASTEAFF
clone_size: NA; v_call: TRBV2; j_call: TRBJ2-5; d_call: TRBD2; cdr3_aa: CASKGTSGETQYF
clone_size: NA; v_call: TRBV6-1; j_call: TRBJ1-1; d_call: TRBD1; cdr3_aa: CASSERRGLTEAFF
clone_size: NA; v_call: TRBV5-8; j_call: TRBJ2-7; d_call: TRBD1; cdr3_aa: CASSLRQGRYEQYF
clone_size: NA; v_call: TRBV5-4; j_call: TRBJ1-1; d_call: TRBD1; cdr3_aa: CASSLQDREAFF
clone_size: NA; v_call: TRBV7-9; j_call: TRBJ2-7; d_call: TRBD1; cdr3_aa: CASSRDRVGEQYF
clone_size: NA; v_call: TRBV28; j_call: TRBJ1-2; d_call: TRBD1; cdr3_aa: CASSLSRGRGGYTF
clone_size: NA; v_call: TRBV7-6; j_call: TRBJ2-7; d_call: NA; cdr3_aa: CASSSILTSRDEQYF
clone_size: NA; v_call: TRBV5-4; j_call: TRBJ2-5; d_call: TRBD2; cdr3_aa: CASSLSLALQETQYF
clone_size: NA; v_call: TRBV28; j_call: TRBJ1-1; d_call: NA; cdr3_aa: CASSLFRVVDTEAFF
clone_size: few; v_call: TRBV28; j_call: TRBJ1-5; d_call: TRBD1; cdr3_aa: CASSGPTGNNQPQHF
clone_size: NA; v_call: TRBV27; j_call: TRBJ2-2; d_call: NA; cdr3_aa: CASSLIGFSTGELFF